These T cell receptor beta chains were read from a single sample in a study of blood T cell repertoires in COVID-19. Measured with immunoSEQ multiplex PCR; TCRdb has only the in-frame clones, and not every one. The table lists about 200,000 clones, more than 80% of them singletons, with around 0.5% in the top ten. Sequencing was performed on peripheral blood. These receptors came from a man in his fifties with acute or convalescent COVID-19. Each CDR3 is given with its conserved first and last residue. The order of the fields is CDR3 protein, CDR3 DNA, V gene, clone size, D gene, J gene. A D gene is named only where the DNA matches it firmly. The listing skips clone size in some rows; elsewhere it reads once, few, many or a size class.

CDR3aa: CSGRSGNTIYF; CDR3nt: TGCAGTGGGAGGTCTGGAAACACCATATATTTT; v_gene: TRBV20-1; abundance: .; d_gene: .; j_gene: TRBJ1-3
CDR3aa: CASSFSDREVEQFF; CDR3nt: TGTGCCAGCAGTTTCAGCGACAGGGAGGTCGAGCAGTTCTTC; v_gene: TRBV28; abundance: .; d_gene: .; j_gene: TRBJ2-1
CDR3aa: CASSLYRVLSSYEQYF; CDR3nt: TGTGCCAGCAGTTTATATCGGGTCCTAAGCTCCTACGAGCAGTACTTC; v_gene: TRBV28; abundance: .; d_gene: .; j_gene: TRBJ2-7
CDR3aa: CASSLTGAPSNYGYTF; CDR3nt: TGTGCCAGCAGCTTGACAGGGGCCCCCTCTAACTATGGCTACACCTTC; v_gene: TRBV13; abundance: .; d_gene: TRBD1; j_gene: TRBJ1-2
CDR3aa: CASSQSRTVYQETQYF; CDR3nt: TGCGCCAGCAGCCAAAGCCGGACAGTGTACCAAGAGACCCAGTACTTC; v_gene: TRBV4-3; abundance: .; d_gene: .; j_gene: TRBJ2-5
CDR3aa: CASRNRQGATEAFF; CDR3nt: TGTGCCAGCAGAAATCGACAGGGTGCCACTGAAGCTTTCTTT; v_gene: TRBV28; abundance: few; d_gene: TRBD1; j_gene: TRBJ1-1
CDR3aa: CASSQDLSGAGKLFF; CDR3nt: TGTGCCAGCAGCCAAGATCTATCGGGAGCGGGAAAACTGTTTTTT; v_gene: TRBV3-1/TRBV3-2; abundance: few; d_gene: .; j_gene: TRBJ1-4
CDR3aa: CASSPRLASTDTQYF; CDR3nt: TGTGCCAGCAGCCCCCGACTAGCCTCCACAGATACGCAGTATTTT; v_gene: TRBV7-8; abundance: few; d_gene: TRBD2; j_gene: TRBJ2-3
CDR3aa: CASSESGRAYEQYF; CDR3nt: TGTGCCAGCAGTGAAAGCGGGAGGGCCTACGAGCAGTACTTC; v_gene: TRBV2; abundance: .; d_gene: TRBD2; j_gene: TRBJ2-7
CDR3aa: CASNLDGARGAFF; CDR3nt: TGTGCCAGCAACCTTGACGGGGCGCGGGGAGCTTTCTTT; v_gene: TRBV9; abundance: .; d_gene: .; j_gene: TRBJ1-1
CDR3aa: CASGMTREIQETQYF; CDR3nt: TGTGCCAGCGGCATGACTAGGGAAATTCAAGAGACCCAGTACTTC; v_gene: TRBV7-6; abundance: .; d_gene: .; j_gene: TRBJ2-5
CDR3aa: CSATGGAGDGYTF; CDR3nt: TGCAGCGCTACAGGGGGCGCGGGTGATGGCTACACCTTC; v_gene: TRBV29-1; abundance: .; d_gene: TRBD1; j_gene: TRBJ1-2
CDR3aa: CASSLEGAYNSPLHF; CDR3nt: TGCGCCAGCAGCTTGGAGGGGGCATATAATTCACCCCTCCACTTT; v_gene: TRBV5-1; abundance: .; d_gene: TRBD1; j_gene: TRBJ1-6
CDR3aa: CASSQQGGNKGYTF; CDR3nt: TGTGCCAGCAGCCAACAGGGGGGTAACAAGGGCTACACCTTC; v_gene: TRBV3-1/TRBV3-2; abundance: .; d_gene: TRBD1; j_gene: TRBJ1-2
CDR3aa: CSASRSGYTF; CDR3nt: TGCAGTGCTAGTCGTAGCGGCTACACCTTC; v_gene: TRBV20-1; abundance: .; d_gene: .; j_gene: TRBJ1-2
CDR3aa: CASSKPGQSYNSPLHF; CDR3nt: TGTGCCAGCAGTAAACCGGGACAGTCCTATAATTCACCCCTCCACTTT; v_gene: TRBV2; abundance: .; d_gene: TRBD1; j_gene: TRBJ1-6
CDR3aa: CASSLTTVSGANVLTF; CDR3nt: TGTGCCAGCAGCCTGACGACAGTCTCTGGGGCCAACGTCCTGACTTTC; v_gene: TRBV4-2; abundance: .; d_gene: .; j_gene: TRBJ2-6
CDR3aa: CASSAGGVTEAFF; CDR3nt: TGTGCCAGCAGCGCAGGGGGCGTAACTGAAGCTTTCTTT; v_gene: TRBV6-5; abundance: .; d_gene: TRBD1; j_gene: TRBJ1-1
CDR3aa: CAIGAEANTGELFF; CDR3nt: TGTGCCATCGGTGCAGAAGCGAACACCGGGGAGCTGTTTTTT; v_gene: TRBV10-3; abundance: .; d_gene: .; j_gene: TRBJ2-2
CDR3aa: CASSRGQGVDEKLFF; CDR3nt: TGTGCCAGCAGTAGGGGACAGGGGGTTGATGAAAAACTGTTTTTT; v_gene: TRBV2; abundance: once; d_gene: TRBD1; j_gene: TRBJ1-4